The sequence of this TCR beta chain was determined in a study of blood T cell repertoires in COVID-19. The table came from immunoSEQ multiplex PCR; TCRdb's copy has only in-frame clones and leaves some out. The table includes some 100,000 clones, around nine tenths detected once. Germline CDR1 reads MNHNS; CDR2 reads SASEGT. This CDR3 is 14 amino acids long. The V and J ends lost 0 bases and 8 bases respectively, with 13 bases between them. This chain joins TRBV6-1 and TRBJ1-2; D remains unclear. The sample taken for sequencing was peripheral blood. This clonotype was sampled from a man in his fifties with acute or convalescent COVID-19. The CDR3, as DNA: TGTGCCAGCAGTGAAGCGCTTTGGGGAGGGGGCTACACCTTC. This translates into CASSEALWGGGYTF.